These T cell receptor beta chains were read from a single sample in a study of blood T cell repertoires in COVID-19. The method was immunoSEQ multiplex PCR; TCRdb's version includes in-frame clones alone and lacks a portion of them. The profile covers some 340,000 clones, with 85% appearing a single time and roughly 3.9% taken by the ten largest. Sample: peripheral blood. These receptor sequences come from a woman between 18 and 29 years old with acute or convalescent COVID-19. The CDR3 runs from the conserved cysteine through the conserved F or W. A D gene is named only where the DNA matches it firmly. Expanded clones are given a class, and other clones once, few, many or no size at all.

CDR3 DNA: TGTGCCAGCAGCAAATGCAGCTACAATGAGCAGTTCTTC
CDR3 protein: CASSKCSYNEQFF
V gene: TRBV21-1
CDR3 length: 13
clone size: .
J gene: TRBJ2-1
D gene: .

CDR3 DNA: TGCGCCAGCAGCCCCATTGGGGCTAGCACAGATACGCAGTATTTT
CDR3 protein: CASSPIGASTDTQYF
V gene: TRBV4-1
CDR3 length: 15
clone size: .
J gene: TRBJ2-3
D gene: .

CDR3 DNA: TGTGCCAGCAGCGTCTTTGGACAGTTAGAGACCCAGTACTTC
CDR3 protein: CASSVFGQLETQYF
V gene: TRBV9
CDR3 length: 14
clone size: .
J gene: TRBJ2-5
D gene: .

CDR3 DNA: TGCGCCAGCAGCCAAGACAGGGCGAGCAATCAGCCCCAGCATTTT
CDR3 protein: CASSQDRASNQPQHF
V gene: TRBV4-1
CDR3 length: 15
clone size: .
J gene: TRBJ1-5
D gene: .

CDR3 DNA: TGTGCCAGCAGCTCCTACCCCCTAAGTGGGAGCTCCTACGAGCAGTACTTC
CDR3 protein: CASSSYPLSGSSYEQYF
V gene: TRBV11-2
CDR3 length: 17
clone size: .
J gene: TRBJ2-7
D gene: .

CDR3 DNA: TGTGCCAGCAGCCAAGACAGGGTTAACTATGGCTACACCTTC
CDR3 protein: CASSQDRVNYGYTF
V gene: TRBV2
CDR3 length: 14
clone size: .
J gene: TRBJ1-2
D gene: TRBD1

CDR3 DNA: TGTGCCAGCAGTAAGCGGGAGGGCCCAGATACGCAGTATTTT
CDR3 protein: CASSKREGPDTQYF
V gene: TRBV7-9
CDR3 length: 14
clone size: .
J gene: TRBJ2-3
D gene: TRBD2

CDR3 DNA: TGTGCCAGCAGTGTGAACAGCTATAATTCACCCCTCCACTTT
CDR3 protein: CASSVNSYNSPLHF
V gene: TRBV25-1
CDR3 length: 14
clone size: .
J gene: TRBJ1-6
D gene: .

CDR3 DNA: TGTGCCAGCAGTCACGGGTCGAACACTGAAGCTTTCTTT
CDR3 protein: CASSHGSNTEAFF
V gene: TRBV27
CDR3 length: 13
clone size: .
J gene: TRBJ1-1
D gene: .

CDR3 DNA: TGTGCCAGCAGCAAAGAAGTGTTTAGGGGCGCCTATGGCTACACCTTC
CDR3 protein: CASSKEVFRGAYGYTF
V gene: TRBV21-1
CDR3 length: 16
clone size: .
J gene: TRBJ1-2
D gene: .

CDR3 DNA: TGTGCCAGCAGTGAGGGGGACTCCTCTGGGGCCAACGTCCTGACTTTC
CDR3 protein: CASSEGDSSGANVLTF
V gene: TRBV6-4
CDR3 length: 16
clone size: once
J gene: TRBJ2-6
D gene: .

CDR3 DNA: TGTGCCAGCAGCCTCCCGACAGGGAAGGACACTGAAGCTTTCTTT
CDR3 protein: CASSLPTGKDTEAFF
V gene: TRBV7-6
CDR3 length: 15
clone size: .
J gene: TRBJ1-1
D gene: TRBD1

CDR3 DNA: TGCGCCACCATAATGGACAGCGGTGAAAAACTGTTTTTT
CDR3 protein: CATIMDSGEKLFF
V gene: TRBV10-1
CDR3 length: 13
clone size: .
J gene: TRBJ1-4
D gene: .

CDR3 DNA: TGTGCCAGCAGTCCCCGACAGGACATCCCGGACGAGCAGTACTTC
CDR3 protein: CASSPRQDIPDEQYF
V gene: TRBV6-5
CDR3 length: 15
clone size: .
J gene: TRBJ2-7
D gene: .

CDR3 DNA: TGTGCCAGCACCCCCTTTCTCAGGGCTGGAAACACCATATATTTT
CDR3 protein: CASTPFLRAGNTIYF
V gene: TRBV5-8
CDR3 length: 15
clone size: .
J gene: TRBJ1-3
D gene: .

CDR3 DNA: TGTGCCAGCTCACCACCGACAGGGAGTGAGGGCGGCTACACCTTC
CDR3 protein: CASSPPTGSEGGYTF
V gene: TRBV18
CDR3 length: 15
clone size: .
J gene: TRBJ1-2
D gene: TRBD1

CDR3 DNA: TGTGCAAGTCGCTTAGGCAGGTCGGGGGGCTACACCTTC
CDR3 protein: CASRLGRSGGYTF
V gene: TRBV12-2
CDR3 length: 13
clone size: .
J gene: TRBJ1-2
D gene: .

CDR3 DNA: TGCAGCGTTGAATTCGCCAGGGGCTACGAGCAGTACTTC
CDR3 protein: CSVEFARGYEQYF
V gene: TRBV29-1
CDR3 length: 13
clone size: .
J gene: TRBJ2-7
D gene: .

CDR3 DNA: TGTGCCTGGAGGGGACAGGGGGCGAGTTCACCCCTCCACTTT
CDR3 protein: CAWRGQGASSPLHF
V gene: TRBV30
CDR3 length: 14
clone size: .
J gene: TRBJ1-6
D gene: TRBD1

CDR3 DNA: TGTGCCAGCAGTTTATGGGGACTAGCGGGGCCATCCTACAATGAGCAGTTCTTC
CDR3 protein: CASSLWGLAGPSYNEQFF
V gene: TRBV28
CDR3 length: 18
clone size: .
J gene: TRBJ2-1
D gene: TRBD2

CDR3 DNA: TGCAGCGTTGAAGTCCGGGACAGACCCTACGAGCAGTACTTC
CDR3 protein: CSVEVRDRPYEQYF
V gene: TRBV29-1
CDR3 length: 14
clone size: once
J gene: TRBJ2-7
D gene: TRBD1

CDR3 DNA: TGTGCCAGTAGTATAGTGGGGACTAGCGTACGCACAGATACGCAGTATTTT
CDR3 protein: CASSIVGTSVRTDTQYF
V gene: TRBV19
CDR3 length: 17
clone size: .
J gene: TRBJ2-3
D gene: TRBD2

CDR3 DNA: TGTGCCACCAGCGGATCAGGGATTTATGGCTACACCTTC
CDR3 protein: CATSGSGIYGYTF
V gene: TRBV15
CDR3 length: 13
clone size: .
J gene: TRBJ1-2
D gene: .